The 7 T cell receptor beta chains below were found in one sample sequenced in a study of shared clonotypes between healthy human individuals. Clones were sequenced by immunoSEQ multiplex PCR, and TCRdb holds only the in-frame ones, with some missing. Among about 1 million clones listed, about 75% were seen once. Input material: memory CD4+ T cells sorted from blood. The sample's subset: CD45RA-negative fraction. All receptors derive from a young man in good health.

This chain connects TRBV18 to TRBJ1-2, with D possibly matching TRBD1 (6 bases). Germline-derived CDR1 and CDR2 are KGHSH and LQKENI. The germline V and J ends were trimmed by 3 bases and 4 bases, with 18 bases remaining between them. This CDR3 has 16 amino acids. The CDR3 region is CASSPKPDSPCYGYTF. The CDR3 DNA reads as TGTGCCAGCTCACCTAAGCCGGACAGTCCTTGCTATGGCTACACCTTC. The full variable domain, completed using reference TRBV18 and TRBJ1-2, is NAGVMQNPRHLVRRRGQEARLRCSPMKGHSHVYWYRQLPEEGLKFMVYLQKENIIDESGMPKERFSAEFPKEGPSILRIQQVVRGDSAAYFCASSPKPDSPCYGYTFGSGTRLTVV.

This rearrangement joins TRBV5-8 to TRBJ1-5, with no clear D. CDR3 length equals 14 residues. Germline loops: CDR1 SGHTS, CDR2 YDEGEE. The ends were cut back, 3 bases at V and 7 bases at J, with 14 bases in the middle. This CDR3 is CASSSRKGKQPQHF. For the CDR3, the DNA is TGTGCCAGCAGCTCCCGTAAGGGAAAACAGCCCCAGCATTTT. Complete variable domain (other parts from reference TRBV5-8 and TRBJ1-5): EAGVTQSPTHLIKTRGQQATLRCSPISGHTSVYWYQQALGLGLQFLLWYDEGEERNRGNFPPRFSGRQFPNYSSELNVNALELEDSALYLCASSSRKGKQPQHFGDGTRLSIL.

The chain combines TRBV27 with TRBJ2-3; possibly TRBD2 for D (6 bases). Trimming left V 5 bases short and J 0 bases short, with 18 bases between. This CDR3 spans 17 amino acids. The V gene's germline CDR1 is MNHEY and CDR2 SMNVEV (reference sequence). In nucleotides, the CDR3 is TGTGCCAGCAGTAGGGGACTCCTGCTAACTAGCACAGATACGCAGTATTTT. Protein sequence: CASSRGLLLTSTDTQYF.

This sequence joins TRBV10-3 and TRBJ2-5; 9 positions agree with TRBD2. The CDR3 loop spans 17 amino acids. V lost 0 bases to trimming and J lost 3 bases; unmatched junction nucleotides: 8. Per the germline V gene, CDR1 is ENHRY and CDR2 is SYGVKD. This chain's CDR3 is CAISESREVAGEETQYF. DNA of the CDR3: TGTGCCATCAGTGAGTCTCGCGAGGTAGCGGGGGAAGAGACCCAGTACTTC.

The chain recombines TRBV19 with TRBJ2-7, with D possibly TRBD2 on 5 matching bases. CDR1 LNHDA and CDR2 SQIVND come from the germline V gene (reference sequence). V was trimmed by 6 bases and J by 3 bases, leaving 18 bases between them. The CDR3 is 15 residues long. CDR3 sequence reads: CASSEVGKSGYEQYF. The CDR3 DNA reads TGTGCCAGTAGCGAGGTGGGGAAAAGCGGCTACGAGCAGTACTTC. The variable domain in full, completed from reference TRBV19 and TRBJ2-7, reads DGGITQSPKYLFRKEGQNVTLSCEQNLNHDAMYWYRQDPGQGLRLIYYSQIVNDFQKGDIAEGYSVSREKKESFPLTVTSAQKNPTAFYLCASSEVGKSGYEQYFGPGTRLTVT.

This clone has a count of ten or more. This sequence joins TRBV28 and TRBJ2-3; D not resolved. The V gene's germline CDR1 is MDHEN and CDR2 SYDVKM. Trimming stripped 0 bases from V and 11 bases from J, with 9 bases between. The CDR3 sequence is 12 residues long. Here the CDR3 reads CASSLWDRGQYF. DNA for the CDR3: TGTGCCAGCAGTTTATGGGATCGAGGGCAGTATTTT. The variable domain in full, completed from reference TRBV28 and TRBJ2-3, reads DVKVTQSSRYLVKRTGEKVFLECVQDMDHENMFWYRQDPGLGLRLIYFSYDVKMKEKGDIPEGYSVSREKKERFSLILESASTNQTSMYLCASSLWDRGQYFGPGTRLTVL.

This clone was observed many times. This chain uses TRBV29-1 with TRBJ2-3; no clear D gene. V was shortened by 6 bases and J by 5 bases, with 12 bases between the two germline ends. The germline V gene has CDR1 SQVTM and CDR2 ANQGSEA. The CDR3 is 12 residues long. This chain's CDR3 is CSVGHPGDTQYF. The CDR3 coding sequence is TGCAGCGTGGGTCACCCTGGAGATACGCAGTATTTT.